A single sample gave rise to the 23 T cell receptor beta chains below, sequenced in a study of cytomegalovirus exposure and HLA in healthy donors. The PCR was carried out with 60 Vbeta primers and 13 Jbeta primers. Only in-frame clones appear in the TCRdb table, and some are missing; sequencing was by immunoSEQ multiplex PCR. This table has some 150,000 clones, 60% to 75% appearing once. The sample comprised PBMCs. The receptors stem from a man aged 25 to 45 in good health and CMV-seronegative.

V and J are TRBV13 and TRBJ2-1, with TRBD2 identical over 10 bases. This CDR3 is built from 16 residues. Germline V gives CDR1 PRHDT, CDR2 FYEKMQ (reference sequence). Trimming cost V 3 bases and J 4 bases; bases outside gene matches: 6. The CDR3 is CASSFVGTSVYNEQFF. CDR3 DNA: TGTGCCAGCAGCTTCGTCGGGACTAGCGTTTACAATGAGCAGTTCTTC.

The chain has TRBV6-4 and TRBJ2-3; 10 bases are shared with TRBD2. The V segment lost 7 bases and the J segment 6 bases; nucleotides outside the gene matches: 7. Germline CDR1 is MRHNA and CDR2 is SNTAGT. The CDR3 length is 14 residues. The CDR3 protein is CASILAGMADTQYF. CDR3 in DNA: TGTGCCAGCATACTAGCGGGGATGGCTGATACGCAGTATTTT.

This CDR3 reads CASSHPSGVGYEQYF. CDR3 nucleotides: TGTGCCAGCAGCCATCCTAGCGGGGTGGGGTACGAGCAGTACTTC. V gene TRBV6-5 combines with J gene TRBJ2-7, with 9 bases lining up with TRBD2. The CDR3 sequence is 15 residues long. Germline-derived CDR1 and CDR2 are MNHEY and SVGAGI. With V trimmed by 6 bases and J by 4 bases, 10 bases remained unmatched.

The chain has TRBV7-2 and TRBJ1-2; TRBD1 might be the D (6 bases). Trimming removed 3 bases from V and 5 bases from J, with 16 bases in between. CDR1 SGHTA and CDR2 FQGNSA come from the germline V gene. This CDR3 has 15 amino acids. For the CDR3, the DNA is TGTGCCAGCAGCTTCACGGACAGATTGGTATATGGCTACACCTTC. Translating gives CASSFTDRLVYGYTF.

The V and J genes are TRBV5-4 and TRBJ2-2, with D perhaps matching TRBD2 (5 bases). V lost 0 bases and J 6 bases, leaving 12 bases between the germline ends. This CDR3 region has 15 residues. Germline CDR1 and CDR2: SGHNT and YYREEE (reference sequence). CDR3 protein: CASSLGRSGAGELFF. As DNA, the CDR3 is TGTGCCAGCAGCTTGGGCAGAAGCGGAGCCGGGGAGCTGTTTTTT.

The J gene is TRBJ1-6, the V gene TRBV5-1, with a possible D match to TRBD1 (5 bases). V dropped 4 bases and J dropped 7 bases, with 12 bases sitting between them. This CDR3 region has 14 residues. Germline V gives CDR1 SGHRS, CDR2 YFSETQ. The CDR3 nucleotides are TGCGCCAGCAGCGCCAGGGAATCGAATTCACCCCTCCACTTT. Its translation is CASSARESNSPLHF.

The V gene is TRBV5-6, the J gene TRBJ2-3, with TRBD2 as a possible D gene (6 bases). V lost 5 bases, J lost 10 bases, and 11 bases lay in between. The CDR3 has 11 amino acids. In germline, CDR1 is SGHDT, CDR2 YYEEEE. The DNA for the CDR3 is TGTGCCAGCAGTAGGACTAACGCGCAGTATTTT. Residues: CASSRTNAQYF.

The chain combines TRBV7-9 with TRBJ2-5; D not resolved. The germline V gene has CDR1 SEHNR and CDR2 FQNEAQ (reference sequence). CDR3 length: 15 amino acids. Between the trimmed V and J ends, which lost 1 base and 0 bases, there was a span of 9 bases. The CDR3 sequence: CASSLGDKYQETQYF. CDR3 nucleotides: TGTGCCAGCAGCTTAGGTGACAAGTACCAAGAGACCCAGTACTTC.

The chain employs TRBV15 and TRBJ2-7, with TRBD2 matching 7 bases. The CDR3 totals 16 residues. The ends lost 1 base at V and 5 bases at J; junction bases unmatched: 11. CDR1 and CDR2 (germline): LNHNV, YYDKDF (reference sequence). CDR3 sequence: CATSRAPGGRYDEQYF. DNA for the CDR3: TGTGCCACCAGCAGAGCTCCGGGAGGCCGTTACGACGAGCAGTACTTC.

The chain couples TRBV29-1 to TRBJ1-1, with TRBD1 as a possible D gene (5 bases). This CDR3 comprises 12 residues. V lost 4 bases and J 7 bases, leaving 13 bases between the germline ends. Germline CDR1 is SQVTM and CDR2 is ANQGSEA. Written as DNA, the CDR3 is TGCAGCGTTGGGGAGGGGCTCGATGAAGCTTTCTTT. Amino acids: CSVGEGLDEAFF.

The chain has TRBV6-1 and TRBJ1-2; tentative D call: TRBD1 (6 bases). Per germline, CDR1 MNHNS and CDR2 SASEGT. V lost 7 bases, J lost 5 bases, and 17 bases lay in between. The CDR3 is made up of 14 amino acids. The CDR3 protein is CASIGTHEAYGYTF. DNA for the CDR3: TGTGCCAGCATTGGGACACATGAGGCGTATGGCTACACCTTC.

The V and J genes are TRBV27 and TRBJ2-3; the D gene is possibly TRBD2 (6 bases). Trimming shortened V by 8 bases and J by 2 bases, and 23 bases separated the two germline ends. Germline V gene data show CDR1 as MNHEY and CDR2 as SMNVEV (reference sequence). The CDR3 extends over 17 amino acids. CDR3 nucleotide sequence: TGTGCCAGCCTCCCCCGGGGCGGGGAGGCCCCCACAGATACGCAGTATTTT. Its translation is CASLPRGGEAPTDTQYF.

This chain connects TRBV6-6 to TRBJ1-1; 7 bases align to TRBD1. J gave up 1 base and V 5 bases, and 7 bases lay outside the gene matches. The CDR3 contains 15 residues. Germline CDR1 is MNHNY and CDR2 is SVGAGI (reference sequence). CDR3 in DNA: TGTGCCAGCAGTCCTCCACGGACAGGGAACACTGAAGCTTTCTTT. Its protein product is CASSPPRTGNTEAFF.

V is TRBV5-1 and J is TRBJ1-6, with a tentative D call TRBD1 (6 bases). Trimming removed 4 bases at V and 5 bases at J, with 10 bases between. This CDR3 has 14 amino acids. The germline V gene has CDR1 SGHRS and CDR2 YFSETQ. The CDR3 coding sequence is TGCGCCAGCAGCCCGGACAGCAATAATTCACCCCTCCACTTT. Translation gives CASSPDSNNSPLHF.

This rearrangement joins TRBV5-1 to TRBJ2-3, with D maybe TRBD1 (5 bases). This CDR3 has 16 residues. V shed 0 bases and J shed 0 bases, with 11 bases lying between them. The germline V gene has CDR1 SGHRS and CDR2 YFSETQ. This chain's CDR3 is CASSLGSRASTDTQYF. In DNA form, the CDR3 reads TGCGCCAGCAGCTTGGGCTCCAGGGCAAGCACAGATACGCAGTATTTT.

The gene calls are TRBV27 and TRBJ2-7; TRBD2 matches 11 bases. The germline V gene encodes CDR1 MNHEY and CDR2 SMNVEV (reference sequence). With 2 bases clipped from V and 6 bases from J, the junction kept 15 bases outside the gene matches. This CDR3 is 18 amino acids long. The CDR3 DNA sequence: TGTGCCAGCAGTTTAGACCCCCCCCCTAGCGGGGGGTGGGTCGAGCAGTACTTC. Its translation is CASSLDPPPSGGWVEQYF.

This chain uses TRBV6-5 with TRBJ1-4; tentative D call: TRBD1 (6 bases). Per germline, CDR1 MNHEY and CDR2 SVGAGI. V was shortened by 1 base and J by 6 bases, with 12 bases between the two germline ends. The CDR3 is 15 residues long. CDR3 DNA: TGTGCCAGCAGTTACTTCCCGGGACAAGATGAAAAACTGTTTTTT. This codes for CASSYFPGQDEKLFF.

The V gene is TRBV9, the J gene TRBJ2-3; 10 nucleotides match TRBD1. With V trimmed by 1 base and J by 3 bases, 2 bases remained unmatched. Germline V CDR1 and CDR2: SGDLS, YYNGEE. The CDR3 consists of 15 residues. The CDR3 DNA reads TGTGCCAGCAGCGTAAGACAGGGGGCTACAGATACGCAGTATTTT. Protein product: CASSVRQGATDTQYF.

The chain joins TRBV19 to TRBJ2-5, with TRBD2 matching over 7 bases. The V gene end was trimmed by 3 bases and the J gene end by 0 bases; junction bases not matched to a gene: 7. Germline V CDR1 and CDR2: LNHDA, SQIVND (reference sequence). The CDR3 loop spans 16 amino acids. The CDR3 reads CASSMSSGEYQETQYF. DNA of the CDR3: TGTGCCAGTAGTATGAGCAGCGGGGAGTACCAAGAGACCCAGTACTTC.

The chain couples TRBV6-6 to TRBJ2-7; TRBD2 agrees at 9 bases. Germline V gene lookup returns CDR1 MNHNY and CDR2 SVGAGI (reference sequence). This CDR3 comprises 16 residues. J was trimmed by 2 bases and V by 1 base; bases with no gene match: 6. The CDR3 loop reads CASSYFLAGSAYEQYF. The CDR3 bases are TGTGCCAGCAGTTACTTCCTAGCGGGATCCGCCTACGAGCAGTACTTC.

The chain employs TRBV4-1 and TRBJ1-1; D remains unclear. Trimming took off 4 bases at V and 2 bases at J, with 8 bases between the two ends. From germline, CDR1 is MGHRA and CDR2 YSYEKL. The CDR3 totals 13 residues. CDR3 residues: CASSLSGNTEAFF. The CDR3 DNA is TGCGCCAGCAGCCTGTCGGGAAACACTGAAGCTTTCTTT.

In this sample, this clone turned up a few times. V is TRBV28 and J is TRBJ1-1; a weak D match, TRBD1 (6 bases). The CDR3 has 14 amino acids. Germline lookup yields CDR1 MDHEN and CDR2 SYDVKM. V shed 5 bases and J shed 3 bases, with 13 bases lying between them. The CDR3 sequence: CASSIQGYDTEAFF. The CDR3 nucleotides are TGTGCCAGCAGTATACAGGGTTATGACACTGAAGCTTTCTTT.

CDR3 coding DNA: TGTGCCAGCAGCGACACGACAGCCGGCGGTCAGCCCCAGCATTTT. It translates to CASSDTTAGGQPQHF. This chain joins TRBV5-5 and TRBJ1-5; possibly TRBD1 for D (5 bases). Trimming removed 4 bases from V and 6 bases from J, with 17 bases in between. CDR3 size: 15 residues. Germline V gene sequence: CDR1 SGHKS, CDR2 YYEKEE (reference sequence).